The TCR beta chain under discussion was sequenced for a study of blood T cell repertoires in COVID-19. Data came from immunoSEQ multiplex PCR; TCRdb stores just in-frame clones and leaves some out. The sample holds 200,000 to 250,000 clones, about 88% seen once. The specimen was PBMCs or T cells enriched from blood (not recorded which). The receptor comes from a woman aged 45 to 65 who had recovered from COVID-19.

The chain's CDR3 is CASRLLGNTIYF. The CDR3 DNA is TGTGCCAGCAGATTGCTCGGGAACACCATATATTTT. This chain uses TRBV6-6 with TRBJ1-3; D is unclear. V was pared by 6 bases and J by 7 bases, with 10 bases between. In germline, CDR1 is MNHNY, CDR2 SVGAGI (reference sequence). The CDR3 contains 12 residues.